The rows below give T cell receptor beta chains drawn from one sample of a study of blood T cell repertoires in COVID-19. TCRdb's copy holds only in-frame clones and misses some; the assay was immunoSEQ multiplex PCR. The sample consists of some 200,000 clones, around 82% of them appearing once. The sequencing sample was made of peripheral blood. These receptors were obtained from an elderly woman with acute or convalescent COVID-19. Both conserved end residues are part of each CDR3. D genes are given only for firm matches. Clone size is stated in some rows and not others, as once, few, many or a class when expanded.

clone_size j_call d_call v_call cdr3_aa cdr3_nt
. TRBJ2-7 . TRBV14 CASSHGIRSSYEQYF TGTGCCAGCAGCCACGGGATACGGAGCTCCTACGAGCAGTACTTC
. TRBJ2-3 . TRBV7-9 CASRPTEQGSTDTQYF TGTGCCAGCAGGCCGACCGAGCAGGGTAGCACAGATACGCAGTATTTT
once TRBJ2-2 . TRBV21-1 CASQRIAVNTGELFF TGTGCCAGCCAAAGGATAGCGGTGAACACCGGGGAGCTGTTTTTT
. TRBJ1-4 . TRBV4-2 CASSQTDLSRNEKLFF TGTGCCAGCAGCCAGACCGATCTCAGCAGGAATGAAAAACTGTTTTTT
. TRBJ2-3 . TRBV5-1 CASSLSSGRTDTQYF TGCGCCAGCAGCTTGTCCAGCGGGCGCACAGATACGCAGTATTTT
. TRBJ1-2 TRBD1 TRBV5-5 CASSSGTGGSNRVYGYTF TGTGCCAGCAGTTCCGGGACAGGGGGATCAAATAGGGTATATGGCTACACCTTC
. TRBJ1-2 TRBD1 TRBV7-9 CASSPGGSYGYTF TGTGCCAGCAGTCCAGGGGGTTCCTATGGCTACACCTTC
. TRBJ2-1 TRBD1 TRBV5-1 CASSLSGGSYNEQFF TGCGCCAGCAGCCTTTCAGGGGGCTCCTACAATGAGCAGTTCTTC
. TRBJ2-7 TRBD2 TRBV11-2 CASSLGGGTTYEQYF TGTGCCAGCAGCTTAGGTGGGGGGACTACCTACGAGCAGTACTTC
few TRBJ1-2 TRBD1 TRBV5-4 CASSLDPTGGDGYTF TGTGCCAGCAGCTTGGACCCGACAGGGGGCGATGGCTACACCTTC
. TRBJ2-5 TRBD1 TRBV29-1 CSVENRGAQETQYF TGCAGCGTTGAGAACAGGGGGGCCCAAGAGACCCAGTACTTC
. TRBJ1-3 TRBD1 TRBV5-4 CASSSGTGFSGNTIYF TGTGCCAGCAGCTCCGGGACAGGGTTTTCTGGAAACACCATATATTTT
. TRBJ2-7 . TRBV25-1 CASSGSRLIEGYEQYF TGTGCCAGCAGTGGGTCCCGGTTGATCGAGGGCTACGAGCAGTACTTC
. TRBJ1-2 . TRBV25-1 CASRGATLGYTF TGTGCCAGCAGAGGAGCCACCCTTGGCTACACCTTC
. TRBJ1-5 . TRBV29-1 CSVGAGGDQPQHF TGCAGCGTTGGGGCCGGAGGAGACCAGCCCCAGCATTTT